This T cell receptor (beta chain) was recorded in a study of blood T cells in healthy people across ages. The authors ran a second PCR of roughly 6 to 11 cycles using a sample-barcoded 5' primer and a J-beta primer mix. TCRdb passed the 5' RACE reads through MiXCR, listing each CDR3 protein once. The sample includes some 1.1 million distinct CDR3 sequences, roughly two fifths of them seen just once. CDR3 length: 15 residues. Trimming stripped 0 bases from V and 2 bases from J, with 12 bases between. The germline gives CDR1 SGHRS, CDR2 YFSETQ. This clonotype occurred a few times. The source is a man aged 18-30 years in good health. The specimen was blood. This chain connects TRBV5-1 to TRBJ2-7, with D hard to call. The CDR3 sequence: CASSLVVGLTYEQYF. CDR3 DNA: TGCGCCAGCAGCTTGGTTGTCGGGCTGACCTACGAGCAGTACTTC.